These T cell receptor beta chains were read from a single sample in a study of post-analysis software for immune sequencing data. TCRdb ran MiXCR on the PCR reads and lists one entry per CDR3 protein. The sample lists 750,000 to 950,000 distinct CDR3 sequences; roughly 50% were seen once. Sample: blood. The receptors come from a girl aged 5 to 17 with multiple sclerosis. Each CDR3 is given with its conserved first and last residue. A D gene is named only where the DNA matches it firmly. Size is omitted from some rows. Given values are once, few, many or a class for expanded clones.

clone_size	v_call	d_call	j_call	cdr3_length	cdr3_aa	cdr3_nt
.	TRBV12-3/TRBV12-4	.	TRBJ1-6	19	CASSTGTILARSYNSPLHF	TGTGCCAGCAGCACCGGGACGATACTCGCAAGGTCCTATAATTCACCCCTCCACTTT
.	TRBV7-9	TRBD1	TRBJ1-1	15	CASSSSRDSTFEAFF	TGTGCCAGCAGCTCCAGCCGGGACAGTACCTTTGAAGCTTTCTTT
many	TRBV20-1	TRBD2	TRBJ2-1	14	CSATPLAGHNEQFF	TGCAGTGCCACCCCCTTAGCGGGGCACAATGAGCAGTTCTTC
.	TRBV29-1	.	TRBJ2-7	17	CSVVWTSGGPSSYEQYF	TGCAGCGTTGTGTGGACTTCCGGTGGCCCGAGCTCCTACGAGCAGTACTTC
few	TRBV29-1	.	TRBJ2-3	12	CSSDSNTDTQYF	TGCAGCTCAGACAGTAACACAGATACGCAGTATTTT
.	TRBV7-6	.	TRBJ2-5	13	CASSGLGLKTQYF	TGTGCCAGCAGCGGCCTGGGCCTAAAGACCCAGTACTTC
few	TRBV14	.	TRBJ2-3	13	CASSRQRASLWYF	TGTGCCAGCAGCCGACAAAGGGCGTCCTTGTGGTATTTT
.	TRBV20-1	.	TRBJ2-7	12	CSARPDGNEQYF	TGCAGTGCTAGGCCCGATGGGAACGAGCAGTACTTC
.	TRBV20-1	.	TRBJ2-7	12	CSAILGRYEQYF	TGCAGTGCTATATTAGGGCGCTACGAGCAGTACTTC
.	TRBV5-1	.	TRBJ2-7	16	CASSLLGSGDSYEQYF	TGCGCCAGCAGCTTGCTCGGGTCGGGGGACAGTTACGAGCAGTACTTC
few	TRBV6-5	.	TRBJ2-6	19	CASSYSNPGIWPGANVLTF	TGTGCCAGCAGTTACTCGAATCCGGGAATCTGGCCTGGGGCCAACGTCCTGACTTTC
.	TRBV5-5	TRBD1	TRBJ2-6	16	CASSLPGTVTANVRTF	TGTGCCAGCAGCTTGCCGGGGACAGTGACGGCCAACGTCCGGACTTTC
few	TRBV7-2	.	TRBJ2-4	15	CASSLVGTHGSIQYF	TGTGCCAGCAGCTTAGTAGGGACACATGGGAGCATTCAGTACTTC
.	TRBV29-1	.	TRBJ1-4	13	CSAPLGNNEKLFF	TGCAGCGCCCCTCTAGGAAACAACGAAAAACTGTTTTTT
once	TRBV20-1	.	TRBJ2-3	12	CSAKLPTDTQYF	TGCAGTGCTAAATTACCCACAGATACGCAGTATTTT
.	TRBV7-6	.	TRBJ2-5	15	CASSLVPGDQETQYF	TGTGCCAGCAGCTTAGTCCCTGGGGACCAAGAGACCCAGTACTTC
.	TRBV7-9	.	TRBJ2-7	11	CAITRVYEQYF	TGTGCCATCACGAGGGTCTACGAGCAGTACTTC
few	TRBV29-1	.	TRBJ2-5	12	CSVAGVGETQYF	TGCAGCGTTGCGGGTGTTGGGGAGACCCAGTACTTC
.	TRBV6-6	TRBD2	TRBJ2-5	12	CASKRGQETQYF	TGTGCCAGCAAGCGGGGTCAAGAGACCCAGTACTTC
.	TRBV20-1	.	TRBJ1-2	14	CSARSVDYAYGYTF	TGCAGTGCTAGATCAGTAGATTATGCCTATGGCTACACCTTC
.	TRBV7-2	.	TRBJ1-2	15	CASSFRTGVNYGYTF	TGTGCCAGCAGCTTTAGAACAGGCGTTAACTATGGCTACACCTTC
.	TRBV20-1	TRBD2	TRBJ2-5	11	CSAGRAETQYF	TGCAGTGCCGGGAGGGCAGAGACCCAGTACTTC
.	TRBV29-1	.	TRBJ2-1	11	CSATPDNEQFF	TGCAGCGCGACACCCGACAATGAGCAGTTCTTC
.	TRBV24-1	.	TRBJ2-5	17	CATSENTRGLRGETQYF	TGTGCCACCAGTGAGAACACCCGGGGACTTCGGGGAGAGACCCAGTACTTC
few	TRBV20-1	TRBD2	TRBJ2-7	15	CSARMASGFSYEQYF	TGCAGTGCTAGAATGGCTAGCGGTTTCTCCTACGAGCAGTACTTC
.	TRBV5-1	.	TRBJ2-1	14	CASSLGPGDNEQFF	TGCGCCAGCAGCTTGGGGCCAGGGGACAATGAGCAGTTCTTC
.	TRBV5-1	TRBD2	TRBJ2-4	14	CASSKTLAGHIQYF	TGCGCCAGCAGCAAAACACTAGCGGGGCACATTCAGTACTTC
.	TRBV20-1	.	TRBJ2-6	14	CSATGRSGANVLTF	TGCAGTGCTACCGGTCGCTCTGGGGCCAACGTCCTGACTTTC